This TCR beta chain was sequenced during a study of cytomegalovirus exposure and HLA in healthy donors. Findings and caveats of the study: In a later analysis, common viral pathogens appeared linked to several of the most significant clusters. Most likely, a cluster of highly shared sequence variants arose as a sequencing artifact.

Primers included in the PCR were 60 Vbeta and 13 Jbeta primers. TCRdb's table, derived via immunoSEQ multiplex PCR, lists solely in-frame clones and lacks some. The sample has fewer than 100,000 clones; roughly 80% are singletons. As regards this clone: The antigen remains unidentified.

The CDR3 spans 15 residues. Germline lookup yields CDR1 KGHSH and CDR2 LQKENI. Losses at the gene ends were 5 bases for V and 2 bases for J; bases not matched to a gene: 6. The rearrangement links TRBV18 to TRBJ1-5; 7 nucleotides line up with TRBD1. The source is a man aged 60 to 69 in good health and CMV-seropositive. The specimen was PBMCs. The CDR3: CASSEGTAGNQPQHF. The CDR3 nucleotides are TGTGCCAGCTCAGAGGGGACAGCGGGCAATCAGCCCCAGCATTTT.